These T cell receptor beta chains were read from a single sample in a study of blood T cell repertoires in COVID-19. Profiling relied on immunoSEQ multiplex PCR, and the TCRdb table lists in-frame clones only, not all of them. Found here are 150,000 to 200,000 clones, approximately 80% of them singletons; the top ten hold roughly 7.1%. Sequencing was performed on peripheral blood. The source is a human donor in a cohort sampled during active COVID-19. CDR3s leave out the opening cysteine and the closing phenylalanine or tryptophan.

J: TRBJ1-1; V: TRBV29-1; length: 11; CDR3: SVVDRGLSEAF
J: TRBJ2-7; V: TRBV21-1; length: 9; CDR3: PPQKRYEQY
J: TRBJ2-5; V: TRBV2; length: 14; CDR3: ASSERPSGIQETQY
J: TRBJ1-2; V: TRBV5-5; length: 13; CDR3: ASTSAGDRAGGYT
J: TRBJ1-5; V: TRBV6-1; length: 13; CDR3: ASSEWGESNQPQH
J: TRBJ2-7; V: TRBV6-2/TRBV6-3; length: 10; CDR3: ASSLSAYEQY
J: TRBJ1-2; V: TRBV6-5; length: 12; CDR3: ASTRVNTNYGYT
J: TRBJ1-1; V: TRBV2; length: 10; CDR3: ASSHGTGEAF
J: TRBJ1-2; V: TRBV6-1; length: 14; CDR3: ASSEARQAPSHGYT
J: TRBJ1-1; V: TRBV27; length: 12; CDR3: ASSLSPDSTEAF
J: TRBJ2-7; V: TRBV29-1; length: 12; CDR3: SAPQSGDTYEQY
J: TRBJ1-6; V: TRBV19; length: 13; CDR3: ASSTDREYNSPLH
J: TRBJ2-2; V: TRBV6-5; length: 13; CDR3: ASSWGRGSVGELF
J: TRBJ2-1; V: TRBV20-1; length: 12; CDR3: SASSGTRVNEQF
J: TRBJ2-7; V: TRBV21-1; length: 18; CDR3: ASSKVGFVTSGGAPYEQY
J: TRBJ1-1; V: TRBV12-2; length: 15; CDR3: ASRLGDRQGRRTEAF
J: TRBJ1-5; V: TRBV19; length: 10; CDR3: ASSIEREPQH
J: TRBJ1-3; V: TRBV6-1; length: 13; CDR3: ASSEFQLSGNTIY
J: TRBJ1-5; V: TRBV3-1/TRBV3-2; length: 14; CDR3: ASSQGLRGPHQPQH
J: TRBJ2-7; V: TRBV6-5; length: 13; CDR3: ASSYSSRGLDEQY
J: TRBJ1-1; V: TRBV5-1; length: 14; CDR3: ASSLGEPGGLTEAF
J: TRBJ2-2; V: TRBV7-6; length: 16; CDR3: ASSSGLAGGLNTGELF
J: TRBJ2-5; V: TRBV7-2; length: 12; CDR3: ASSLAPVQETQY
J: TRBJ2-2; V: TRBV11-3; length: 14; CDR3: ASSPRGGADTGELF
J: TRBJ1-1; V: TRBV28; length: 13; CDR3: ASSLVAGFHTEAF
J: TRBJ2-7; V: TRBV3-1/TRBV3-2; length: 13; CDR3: ASSRQTSGPYEQY
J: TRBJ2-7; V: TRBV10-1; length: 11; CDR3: ASRRASTYEQY
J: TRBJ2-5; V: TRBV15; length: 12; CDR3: ATGVTGWQETQY
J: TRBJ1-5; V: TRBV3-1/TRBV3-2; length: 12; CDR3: ASSQGGGGQPQH
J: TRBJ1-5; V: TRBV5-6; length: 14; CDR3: ASSLDGGGGNQPQH
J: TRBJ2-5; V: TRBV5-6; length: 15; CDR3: ASSLPLGTSAGETQY
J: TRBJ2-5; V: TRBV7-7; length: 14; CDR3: ASSLGGAGGPKTQY
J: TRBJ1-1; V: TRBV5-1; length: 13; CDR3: ASSPTGQEGTEAF
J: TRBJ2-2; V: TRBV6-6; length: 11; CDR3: ASSLQEGGELF
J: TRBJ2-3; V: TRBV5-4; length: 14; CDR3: ASSSKTSGSTDTQY
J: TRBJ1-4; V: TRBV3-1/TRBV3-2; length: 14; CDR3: ASSPGQGVLMGRVF
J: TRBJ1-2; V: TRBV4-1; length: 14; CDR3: ASSPGVVRGITGYT
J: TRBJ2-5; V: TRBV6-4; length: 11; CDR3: ASSEGAEETQY
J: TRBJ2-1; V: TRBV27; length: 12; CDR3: ASNGRGGLNEQF
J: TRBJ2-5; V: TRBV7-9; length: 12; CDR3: ASSFSGEGETQY
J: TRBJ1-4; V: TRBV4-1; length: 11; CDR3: ASSQDQGEKLF
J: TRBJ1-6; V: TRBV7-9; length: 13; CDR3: ASSVGTADNSPLH
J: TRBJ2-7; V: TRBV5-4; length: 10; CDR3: ASSFGGGEQY
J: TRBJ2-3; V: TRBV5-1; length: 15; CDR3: ASSLGTGTESTDTQY
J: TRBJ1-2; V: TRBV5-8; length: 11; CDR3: ASSYRSDYGYT
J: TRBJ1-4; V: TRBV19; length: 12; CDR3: ASSPLLSNEKLF
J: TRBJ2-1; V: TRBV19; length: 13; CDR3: ASSPSGGVSNEQF
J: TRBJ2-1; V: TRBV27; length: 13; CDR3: ASSFWQGSYNEQF
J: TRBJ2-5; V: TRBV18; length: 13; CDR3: ASSQTGARQETQY
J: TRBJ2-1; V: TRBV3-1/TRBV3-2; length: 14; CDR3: ASSQDIRGGARGQF
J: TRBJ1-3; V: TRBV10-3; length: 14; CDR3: AISSTGEGSGNTIY
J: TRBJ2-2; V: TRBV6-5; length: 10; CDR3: ASAGSAGELF
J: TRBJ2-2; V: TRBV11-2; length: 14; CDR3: ASRPTSGGTTGELF
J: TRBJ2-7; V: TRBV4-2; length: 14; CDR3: ASSGETGTKNYEQY
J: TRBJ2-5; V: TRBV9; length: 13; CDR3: ASSVSGGSQETQY
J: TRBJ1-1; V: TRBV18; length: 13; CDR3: ASSPVAGGETEAF
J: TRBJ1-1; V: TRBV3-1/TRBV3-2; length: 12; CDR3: ASSPEVGGTEAF
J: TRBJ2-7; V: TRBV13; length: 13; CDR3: ASSAPGLGVSEQY
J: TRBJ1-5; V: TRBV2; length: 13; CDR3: ASASQGQGNQPQH